These 12 T cell receptor beta chains came from one sample sequenced in a study of T cells in Graves' hyperthyroidism and ophthalmopathy. Template material for amplifying TCR beta CDR3 regions consisted of RNA transcripts. The study used the HTBI primer set for a first-round RT-PCR of the TCR CDR3. From the multiplex PCR reads, TCRdb called clonotypes with MiXCR, one entry per CDR3 protein. The repertoire has 200,000 to 250,000 distinct CDR3 sequences, about 15% of them found once; the top ten carry 50%. Sequencing was carried out using blood. The source of these receptors is a man aged 45-65 years with Graves' hyperthyroidism.

Comment on this clonotype: An end of the junction differs from the germline gene, which may be a read error. This sequence joins TRBV7-9 and TRBJ2-3, with TRBD2 matching over 12 bases. Germline-derived CDR1 and CDR2 are SEHNR and FQNEAQ (reference sequence). This CDR3 comprises 16 residues. The CDR3 DNA is TGCGCCAGCAGCCTCCGGACTAGCGGGGATGGAGATACGCAGTATTTT. This codes for CASSLRTSGDGDTQYF.

V gene TRBV7-2 combines with J gene TRBJ2-1; D might be TRBD1 or TRBD2, each matching 6 bases. Germline lookup yields CDR1 SGHTA and CDR2 FQGNSA. Trimming removed 3 bases from V and 8 bases from J, with 11 bases in between. This CDR3 comprises 13 residues. The CDR3 protein is CASSFRGADEQFF. The CDR3 coding sequence is TGTGCCAGCAGCTTTAGGGGGGCCGATGAGCAGTTCTTC.

This chain links TRBV24-1 with TRBJ2-1, with 12 bases matching TRBD1. J was trimmed by 5 bases and V by 2 bases; bases with no gene match: 3. The CDR3 is 16 amino acids. Germline V lookup: CDR1 KGHDR, CDR2 SFDVKD. CDR3 loop: CATSDSGTGGNNEQFF. DNA of the CDR3: TGTGCCACCAGTGATTCGGGGACAGGGGGCAACAATGAGCAGTTCTTC.

This clonotype was detected many times. The rearrangement links TRBV30 to TRBJ2-7; TRBD2 matches 8 bases. The CDR3 has 15 residues. Germline loops: CDR1 GTSNPN, CDR2 SVGIG (reference sequence). Trimming at V came to 5 bases and at J to 4 bases, leaving 13 bases not matched to a gene. The CDR3 region is CAWVSAGASGYEQYF. CDR3 DNA: TGTGCCTGGGTATCTGCTGGGGCTAGCGGGTACGAGCAGTACTTC. The full variable domain, rest sourced from reference TRBV30 and TRBJ2-7, is SQTIHQWPATLVQPVGSPLSLECTVEGTSNPNLYWYRQAAGRGLQLLFYSVGIGQISSEVPQNLSASRPQDRQFILSSKKLLLSDSGFYLCAWVSAGASGYEQYFGPGTRLTVT.

This chain connects TRBV7-6 to TRBJ1-4; D might be TRBD1 (6 bases). CDR1 is SGHVS, CDR2 FNYEAQ, per germline. Trimming cost V 5 bases and J 4 bases, with 14 bases left between them. The CDR3 has 15 residues. The CDR3: CASSRMTGDNEKLFF. The DNA of the CDR3 is TGTGCCAGCAGCAGAATGACAGGAGATAATGAAAAACTGTTTTTT.

The table lists this clonotype with many counts. This chain connects TRBV20-1 to TRBJ2-7, with D maybe TRBD1 (5 bases). The CDR3 runs to 12 residues. V lost 1 base and J 6 bases, leaving 10 bases between the germline ends. The germline V gene encodes CDR1 DFQATT and CDR2 SNEGSKA (reference sequence). The DNA for the CDR3 is TGCAGTGCTAGAGTCCCCCAGGGCGAGCAGTACTTC. Protein: CSARVPQGEQYF.

This clonotype was recorded a few times. The CDR3 is CASSPNRVPQETQYF. CDR3 DNA sequence: TGTGCCAGCAGCCCCAACCGGGTGCCTCAAGAGACCCAGTACTTC. The V call is TRBV7-6, the J call TRBJ2-5; no definite D call. CDR1 and CDR2 (germline): SGHVS, FNYEAQ. V gave up 5 bases and J gave up 2 bases, with 15 bases separating them. This CDR3 region has 15 residues. The entire variable domain, with the rest obtained from reference TRBV7-6 and TRBJ2-5, is as follows: GAGVSQSPRYKVTKRGQDVALRCDPISGHVSLYWYRQALGQGPEFLTYFNYEAQQDKSGLPNDRFSAERPEGSISTLTIQRTEQRDSAMYRCASSPNRVPQETQYFGPGTRLLVL.

This clonotype appeared a few times. The chain links TRBV5-4 to TRBJ2-7; possibly TRBD1 for D (6 bases). Germline loops: CDR1 SGHNT, CDR2 YYREEE (reference sequence). The CDR3 length is 14 residues. V shed 4 bases and J shed 4 bases, with 15 bases lying between them. The CDR3: CASSRKQGRYEQYF. The CDR3 coding sequence is TGTGCCAGCAGCCGGAAACAGGGTAGATACGAGCAGTACTTC.

In this sample, this clonotype turned up many times. V usage is TRBV5-1 and J usage is TRBJ1-1; no firm D call. CDR3 length equals 15 residues. Germline V gene data show CDR1 as SGHRS and CDR2 as YFSETQ. V was clipped by 2 bases and J by 1 base, with 12 bases between them. The CDR3 loop reads CASSFLEAGNTEAFF. In nucleotides, the CDR3 is TGCGCCAGCAGCTTCCTCGAGGCAGGGAACACTGAAGCTTTCTTT.

The J gene is TRBJ1-2, the V gene TRBV9, with 7 nucleotides matching TRBD1. The CDR3 consists of 16 residues. In germline, CDR1 is SGDLS, CDR2 YYNGEE. The J segment lost 1 base and the V segment lost 3 bases, leaving 9 bases of the junction unmatched. CDR3 sequence: CASSATGTAINYGYTF. In DNA form, the CDR3 reads TGTGCCAGCAGCGCCACCGGGACAGCTATTAACTATGGCTACACCTTC.

This clonotype was detected many times. The J gene is TRBJ1-5, the V gene TRBV5-1, with D perhaps matching TRBD1 (5 bases). The V gene lost 0 bases and the J gene lost 5 bases, with 12 bases spanning the gap. Germline V lookup: CDR1 SGHRS, CDR2 YFSETQ. The CDR3 runs to 15 residues. This CDR3 is CASSLAPGVYQPQHF. In DNA form, the CDR3 reads TGCGCCAGCAGCTTGGCCCCGGGGGTCTATCAGCCCCAGCATTTT. Full variable domain (remainder filled in from reference TRBV5-1 and TRBJ1-5): KAGVTQTPRYLIKTRGQQVTLSCSPISGHRSVSWYQQTPGQGLQFLFEYFSETQRNKGNFPGRFSGRQFSNSRSEMNVSTLELGDSALYLCASSLAPGVYQPQHFGDGTRLSIL.

This clonotype has a count of ten or more. This chain connects TRBV7-2 to TRBJ2-5; 7 bases map to TRBD1. Germline CDR1 and CDR2: SGHTA and FQGNSA. CDR3 length: 16 amino acids. J lost 4 bases, V lost 1 base, and 9 bases had no gene match. The CDR3 here is CASSLGGQNRVETQYF. DNA of the CDR3: TGTGCCAGCAGCTTAGGGGGACAGAATAGGGTAGAGACCCAGTACTTC.